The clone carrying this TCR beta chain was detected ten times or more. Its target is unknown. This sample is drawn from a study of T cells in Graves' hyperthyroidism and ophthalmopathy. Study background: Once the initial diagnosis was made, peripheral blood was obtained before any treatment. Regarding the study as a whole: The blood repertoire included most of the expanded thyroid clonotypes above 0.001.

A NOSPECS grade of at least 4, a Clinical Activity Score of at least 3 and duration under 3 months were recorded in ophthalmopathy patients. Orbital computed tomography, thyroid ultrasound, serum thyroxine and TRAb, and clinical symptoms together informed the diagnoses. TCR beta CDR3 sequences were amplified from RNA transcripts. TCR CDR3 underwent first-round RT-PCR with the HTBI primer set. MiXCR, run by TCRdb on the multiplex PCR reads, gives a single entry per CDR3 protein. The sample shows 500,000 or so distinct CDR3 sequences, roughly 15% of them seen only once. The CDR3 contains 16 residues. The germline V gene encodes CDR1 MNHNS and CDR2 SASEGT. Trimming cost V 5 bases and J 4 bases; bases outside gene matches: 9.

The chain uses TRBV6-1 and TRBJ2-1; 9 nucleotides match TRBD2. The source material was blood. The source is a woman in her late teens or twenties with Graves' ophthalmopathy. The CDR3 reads CASSRFSGSEYNEQFF. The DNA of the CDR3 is TGTGCCAGCAGTAGATTTAGCGGGAGTGAGTACAATGAGCAGTTCTTC.